This T cell receptor beta chain comes out of a study of CD8 T cells in ankylosing spondylitis (dated by TCRdb to 2015 to 2018). Some background on the complete study: The study set out to find disease-linked TCR variants by profiling T cell receptor beta repertoires in ankylosing spondylitis patients and healthy donors. The full study cohort was made up of about 25 ankylosing spondylitis patients and 108 healthy donors. Peripheral blood samples were taken, and synovial fluid was additionally collected from ankylosing spondylitis patients.

These reads were obtained on an Illumina HiSeq 2500. Quantitative 5'-RACE with molecular barcodes was used to prepare TCR beta libraries. For the original study's pipeline: To identify disease-linked TCR variants, a new computational method was used, one built on a probabilistic model of VDJ rearrangement. TCRdb reprocessing: public reads trimmed at Q25 with fastp, clones called with MiXCR, in-frame beta chains kept. Under each unique CDR3 protein, matching rows form one entry showing the most common genes and DNA. TCRdb, not the authors, supplied the V and J calls. The sample records some 100,000 distinct CDR3 sequences, around 8.5% of which are singletons. The biggest ten clones account for approximately 29% of the sample. As to this clonotype: What this receptor recognizes is not known. No quality values exist for individual bases; no much larger clone is one base distant.

Overall results and qualifications from the work: Some motif variants were previously reported in synovial fluid and blood of reactive arthritis patients, suggesting common disease-initiation mechanisms. The disease-linked clones had a CD8+ phenotype and were found at relatively low frequencies in peripheral blood. Blood from ankylosing spondylitis patients appeared to be characterized by a TCR beta motif made up of seven or eight highly homologous amino acid variants. The disease-linked clones were reported as significantly enriched in matched synovial fluid samples from ankylosing spondylitis patients.

The CDR1 and CDR2 encoded by the germline V gene are SGHRS and YFSETQ. Trimming removed 4 bases from V and 5 bases from J, leaving 16 bases between the germline ends. Taken from cysteine to phenylalanine, the CDR3 has 14 residues. Solely the CDR3 DNA is kept, with 42 bases framed from the first base. The TCR originated in a male donor with ankylosing spondylitis. The sample was blood, either unsorted or a sorted T cell fraction (not recorded which). The V gene is TRBV5-1 and the J gene is TRBJ2-7, with the D gene not clear enough to name. The sequenced DNA: TGCGCCAGCAGCCCAATAATCCGCGACCACGAGCAGTACTTC. The resulting protein is CASSPIIRDHEQYF.